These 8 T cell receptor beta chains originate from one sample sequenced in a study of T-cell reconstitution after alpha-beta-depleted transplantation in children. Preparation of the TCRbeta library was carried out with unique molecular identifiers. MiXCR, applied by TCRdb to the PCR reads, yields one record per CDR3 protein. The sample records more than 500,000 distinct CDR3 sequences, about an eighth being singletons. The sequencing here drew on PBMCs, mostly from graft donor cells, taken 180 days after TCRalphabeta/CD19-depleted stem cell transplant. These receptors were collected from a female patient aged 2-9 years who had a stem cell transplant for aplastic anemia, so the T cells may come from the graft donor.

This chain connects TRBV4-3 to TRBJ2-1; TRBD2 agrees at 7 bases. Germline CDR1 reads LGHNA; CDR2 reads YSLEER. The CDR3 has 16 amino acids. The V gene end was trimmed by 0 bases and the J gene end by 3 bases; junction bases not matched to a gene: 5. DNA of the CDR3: TGCGCCAGCAGCCAAGAAGGAGCGGGGATCTACAATGAGCAGTTCTTC. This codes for CASSQEGAGIYNEQFF.

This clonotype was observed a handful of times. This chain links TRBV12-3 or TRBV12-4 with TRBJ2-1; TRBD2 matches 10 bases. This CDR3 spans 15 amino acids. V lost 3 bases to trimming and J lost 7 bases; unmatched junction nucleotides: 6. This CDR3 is CASSFPSGRNNEQFF. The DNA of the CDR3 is TGTGCCAGCAGTTTTCCTAGCGGGAGAAATAATGAGCAGTTCTTC.

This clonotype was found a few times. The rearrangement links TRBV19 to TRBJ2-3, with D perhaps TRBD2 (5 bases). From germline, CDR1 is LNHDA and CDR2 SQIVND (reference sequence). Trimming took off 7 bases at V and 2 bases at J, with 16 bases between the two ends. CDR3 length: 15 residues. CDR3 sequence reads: CASTPGGQVTDTQYF. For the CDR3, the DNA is TGTGCCAGTACCCCCGGAGGCCAGGTCACAGATACGCAGTATTTT.

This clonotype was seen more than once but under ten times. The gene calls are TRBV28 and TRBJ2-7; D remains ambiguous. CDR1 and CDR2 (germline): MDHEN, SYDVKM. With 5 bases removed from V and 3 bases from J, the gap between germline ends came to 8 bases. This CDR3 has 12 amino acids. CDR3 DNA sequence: TGTGCCAGCAGTCAAACTCGCTACGAGCAGTACTTC. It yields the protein CASSQTRYEQYF.

As DNA, the CDR3 is TGTGCCAGCAGTTTCGAGGGGACAGTGAACACTGAAGCTTTCTTT. This sequence encodes CASSFEGTVNTEAFF. This chain joins TRBV28 and TRBJ1-1; 7 bases fit TRBD1. The CDR3 covers 15 residues. Unmatched junction bases numbered 4, after V lost 3 bases and J lost 0 bases. Germline loops: CDR1 MDHEN, CDR2 SYDVKM.

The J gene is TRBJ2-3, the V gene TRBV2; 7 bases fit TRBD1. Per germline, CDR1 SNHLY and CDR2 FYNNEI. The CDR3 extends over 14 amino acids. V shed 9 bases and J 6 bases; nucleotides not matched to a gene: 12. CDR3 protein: CASNNRGSADTQYF. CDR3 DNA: TGTGCCAGTAATAACAGGGGATCGGCCGATACGCAGTATTTT. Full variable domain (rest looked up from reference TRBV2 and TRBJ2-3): EPEVTQTPSHQVTQMGQEVILRCVPISNHLYFYWYRQILGQKVEFLVSFYNNEISEKSEIFDDQFSVERPDGSNFTLKIRSTKLEDSAMYFCASNNRGSADTQYFGPGTRLTVL.

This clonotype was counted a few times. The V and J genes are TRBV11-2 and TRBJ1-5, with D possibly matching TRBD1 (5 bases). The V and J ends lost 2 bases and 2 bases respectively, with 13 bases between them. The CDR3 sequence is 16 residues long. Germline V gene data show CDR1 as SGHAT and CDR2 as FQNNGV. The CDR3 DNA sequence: TGTGCCAGCAGCTTAAGGGGCAGGCGAGGCAATCAGCCCCAGCATTTT. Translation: CASSLRGRRGNQPQHF.

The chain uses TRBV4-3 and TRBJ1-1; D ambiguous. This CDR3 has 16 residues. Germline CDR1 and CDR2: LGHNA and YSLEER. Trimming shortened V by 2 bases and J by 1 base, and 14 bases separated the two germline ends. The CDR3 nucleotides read TGCGCCAGCAGCCAAAAGTCACTGAGCGGGAACACTGAAGCTTTCTTT. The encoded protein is CASSQKSLSGNTEAFF.